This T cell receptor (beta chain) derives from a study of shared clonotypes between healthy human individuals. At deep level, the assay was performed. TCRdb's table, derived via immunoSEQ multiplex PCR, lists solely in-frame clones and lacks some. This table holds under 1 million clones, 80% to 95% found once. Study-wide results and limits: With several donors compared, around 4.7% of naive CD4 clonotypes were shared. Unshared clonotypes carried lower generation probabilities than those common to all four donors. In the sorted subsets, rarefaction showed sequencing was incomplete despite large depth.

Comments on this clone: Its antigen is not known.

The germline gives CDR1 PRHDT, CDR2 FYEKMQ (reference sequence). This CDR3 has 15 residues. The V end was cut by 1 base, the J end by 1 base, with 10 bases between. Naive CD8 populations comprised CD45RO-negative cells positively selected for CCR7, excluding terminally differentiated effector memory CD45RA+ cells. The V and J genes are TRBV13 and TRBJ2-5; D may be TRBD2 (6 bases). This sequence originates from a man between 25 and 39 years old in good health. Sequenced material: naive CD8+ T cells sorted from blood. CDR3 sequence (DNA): TGTGCCAGCAGCTTAGCTAGCGTTCTCCAAGAGACCCAGTACTTC. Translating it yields CASSLASVLQETQYF. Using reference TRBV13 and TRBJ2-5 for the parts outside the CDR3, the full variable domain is AAGVIQSPRHLIKEKRETATLKCYPIPRHDTVYWYQQGPGQDPQFLISFYEKMQSDKGSIPDRFSAQQFSDYHSELNMSSLELGDSALYFCASSLASVLQETQYFGPGTRLLVL.